A single sample gave rise to the 32 T cell receptor beta chains below, sequenced in a study of blood T cell repertoires in COVID-19 (dated by TCRdb to about 2020). The library was made by the immunoSEQ multiplex PCR assay. This is the immuneACCESS table as TCRdb keeps it, with only in-frame sequences that have V and J called. A part of the clones is gone; compared with another copy, unresolved V genes explain less than half, and the rest is unexplained. Here the sample has some 250,000 clones; under 90% occur a single time. The top ten constitute around 15% of the sample. Sequenced: PBMCs or T cells enriched from blood (not recorded which). These receptors all stem from a man aged 18 to 29 who had recovered from COVID-19.

The gene calls are TRBV11-3 and TRBJ1-1; maybe TRBD1 (5 bases). Germline CDR1 SGHNT, CDR2 YENEEA. The CDR3 runs to 16 residues. The germline V and J ends were trimmed by 2 bases and 2 bases, with 15 bases remaining between them. CDR3 sequence reads: CASSLRTGASNTEAFF. DNA of the CDR3: TGTGCCAGCAGCTTAAGAACTGGGGCTTCCAACACTGAAGCTTTCTTT.

The gene calls are TRBV7-9 and TRBJ2-7; D gene ambiguous. Germline assignment: CDR1 SEHNR and CDR2 FQNEAQ (reference sequence). CDR3 length equals 12 residues. Trimming removed 3 bases from V and 3 bases from J, with 6 bases in between. CDR3 sequence (DNA): TGTGCCAGCAGCTTTCAGGACTACGAGCAGTACTTC. Its protein product is CASSFQDYEQYF.

The chain combines TRBV4-1 with TRBJ2-1, with no clear D. The CDR3 has 14 amino acids. V was shortened by 0 bases and J by 4 bases, with 7 bases between the two germline ends. The germline CDR1 and CDR2 sequences are MGHRA and YSYEKL. The CDR3 sequence: CASSQETDYNEQFF. The CDR3 DNA follows: TGCGCCAGCAGCCAAGAAACAGATTACAATGAGCAGTTCTTC.

The chain employs TRBV27 and TRBJ1-4, with D possibly TRBD1 on 5 matching bases. Germline V gene data show CDR1 as MNHEY and CDR2 as SMNVEV (reference sequence). This CDR3 is 15 amino acids long. Trimming removed 6 bases at V and 8 bases at J, with 19 bases between. CDR3: CASSRAGGFGEKLFF. The DNA of the CDR3 is TGTGCCAGCAGCCGAGCGGGGGGGTTCGGGGAAAAACTGTTTTTT.

The chain links TRBV21-1 to TRBJ1-1; the listed D gene, TRBD1, was not tested against the DNA. TRBV21-1 is described as a pseudogene. The CDR3 covers 15 residues. DNA for the CDR3: TGTGCCAGCAGCAAAGCGGGGACAGGGGGTACTGAAGCTTTCTTT. Amino acid sequence: CASSKAGTGGTEAFF.

The rearrangement uses TRBV18 and TRBJ2-5; D might be TRBD2 (6 bases). Trimming removed 6 bases at V and 2 bases at J, with 13 bases between. CDR3 length equals 14 residues. CDR1 and CDR2 (germline): KGHSH, LQKENI. Here the CDR3 reads CASSRPREQETQYF. CDR3 bases: TGTGCCAGCTCCCGGCCTCGGGAGCAAGAGACCCAGTACTTC. Full variable domain (remainder filled in from reference TRBV18 and TRBJ2-5): NAGVMQNPRHLVRRRGQEARLRCSPMKGHSHVYWYRQLPEEGLKFMVYLQKENIIDESGMPKERFSAEFPKEGPSILRIQQVVRGDSAAYFCASSRPREQETQYFGPGTRLLVL.

The V gene is TRBV28, the J gene TRBJ2-1; 8 bases fit TRBD1. Germline CDR1 and CDR2: MDHEN and SYDVKM. The CDR3 extends over 16 amino acids. Losses at the gene ends were 5 bases for V and 1 base for J; bases not matched to a gene: 7. The CDR3: CASSADRVRSYNEQFF. Here the CDR3 DNA reads TGTGCCAGCAGTGCGGACAGGGTGAGGTCCTACAATGAGCAGTTCTTC. The whole variable domain, filled in from reference TRBV28 and TRBJ2-1, reads DVKVTQSSRYLVKRTGEKVFLECVQDMDHENMFWYRQDPGLGLRLIYFSYDVKMKEKGDIPEGYSVSREKKERFSLILESASTNQTSMYLCASSADRVRSYNEQFFGPGTRLTVL.

The chain combines TRBV11-2 with TRBJ2-1; the D is unclear. Per the germline V gene, CDR1 is SGHAT and CDR2 is FQNNGV. The CDR3 consists of 14 residues. V was trimmed by 1 base and J by 7 bases, leaving 11 bases between them. In nucleotides, the CDR3 is TGTGCCAGCAGCTTAGCGGTCCCGGAGAATGAGCAGTTCTTC. Translation: CASSLAVPENEQFF.

The chain joins TRBV12-3 or TRBV12-4 to TRBJ2-7; 8 positions agree with TRBD1. The CDR3 is 13 residues long. V shed 6 bases and J 6 bases; nucleotides not matched to a gene: 7. CDR3 residues: CASSTGTGREQYF. CDR3 sequence (DNA): TGTGCCAGCAGCACCGGGACAGGTCGCGAGCAGTACTTC.

This chain uses TRBV15 with TRBJ1-1, with no clear D. Germline loops: CDR1 LNHNV, CDR2 YYDKDF (reference sequence). The CDR3 length is 14 residues. V lost 1 base and J 4 bases, leaving 10 bases between the germline ends. The CDR3: CATSRVGRATEAFF. The CDR3 DNA is TGTGCCACCAGCAGAGTTGGGAGGGCCACTGAAGCTTTCTTT.

This chain connects TRBV28 to TRBJ2-6; D uncertain. CDR3 length: 16 residues. Trimming left V 1 base short and J 0 bases short, with 7 bases between. Germline V CDR1 and CDR2: MDHEN, SYDVKM. The CDR3 protein is CASSLFVRSGANVLTF. DNA of the CDR3: TGTGCCAGCAGTTTATTCGTTCGCTCTGGGGCCAACGTCCTGACTTTC.

This clone was seen once. CDR3 in amino acids: CASSYSKAGGYGYTF. For the CDR3, the DNA is TGTGCCAGCAGTTACTCGAAGGCAGGGGGCTATGGCTACACCTTC. The chain is built from TRBV6-5 and TRBJ1-2; 7 bases are a match to TRBD1. Unmatched junction bases numbered 5, after V lost 0 bases and J lost 4 bases. The CDR3 spans 15 residues. Germline V gene data show CDR1 as MNHEY and CDR2 as SVGAGI.

The CDR3 loop reads CASTSGGSRSPLHF. Here the CDR3 DNA reads TGTGCCAGCACCTCCGGGGGGTCCCGTTCACCCCTCCACTTT. This chain links TRBV6-5 with TRBJ1-6, with D maybe TRBD1 (5 bases). This CDR3 has 14 residues. Trimming took off 7 bases at V and 9 bases at J, with 16 bases between the two ends. Germline-derived CDR1 and CDR2 are MNHEY and SVGAGI.

The count of this clone is one. The chain has TRBV4-1 and TRBJ2-4; 7 nucleotides agree with TRBD2. Losses at the gene ends were 3 bases for V and 0 bases for J; bases not matched to a gene: 20. The CDR3 is 21 amino acids. CDR1 and CDR2 from the germline V gene are MGHRA and YSYEKL. DNA of the CDR3: TGCGCCAGCAGCCACCCCATTGGTAGCGGGCCACGGGGACTAGCCAAAAACATTCAGTACTTC. Translation: CASSHPIGSGPRGLAKNIQYF.

J is TRBJ2-1 and V is TRBV19; no clear D gene. Trimming pared 1 base from V and 6 bases from J, leaving 7 bases between. CDR1 LNHDA and CDR2 SQIVND come from the germline V gene (reference sequence). The CDR3 extends over 13 amino acids. Here the CDR3 reads CASSIGPGNEQFF. CDR3 coding DNA: TGTGCCAGTAGTATAGGTCCAGGCAATGAGCAGTTCTTC. The full variable domain, completed using reference TRBV19 and TRBJ2-1, is DGGITQSPKYLFRKEGQNVTLSCEQNLNHDAMYWYRQDPGQGLRLIYYSQIVNDFQKGDIAEGYSVSREKKESFPLTVTSAQKNPTAFYLCASSIGPGNEQFFGPGTRLTVL.

This chain joins TRBV5-1 and TRBJ2-5; the match to TRBD2 covers 11 bases. The CDR3 is 18 amino acids. V trimming: 3 bases; J trimming: 2 bases; junction bases outside the gene matches: 12. The germline CDR1 and CDR2 sequences are SGHRS and YFSETQ. Here the CDR3 DNA reads TGCGCCAGCAGCTATCGAGGACTAGCGGGTCCAAAACAAGAGACCCAGTACTTC. This codes for CASSYRGLAGPKQETQYF. Full variable domain (missing parts from reference TRBV5-1 and TRBJ2-5): KAGVTQTPRYLIKTRGQQVTLSCSPISGHRSVSWYQQTPGQGLQFLFEYFSETQRNKGNFPGRFSGRQFSNSRSEMNVSTLELGDSALYLCASSYRGLAGPKQETQYFGPGTRLLVL.

Only one count was recorded for this clone. The chain couples TRBV7-9 to TRBJ2-3; TRBD2 aligns across 13 bases. The trim removed 5 bases at V and 2 bases at J, leaving 4 bases unmatched. This CDR3 spans 16 amino acids. CDR1 SEHNR and CDR2 FQNEAQ come from the germline V gene (reference sequence). CDR3 bases: TGTGCCAGCAGCCAGGGACTAGCGGGGACCACAGATACGCAGTATTTT. Its protein is CASSQGLAGTTDTQYF.

V gene TRBV7-8 combines with J gene TRBJ2-1; 9 bases agree with TRBD1. Trimming cost V 2 bases and J 6 bases; bases outside gene matches: 8. Germline-derived CDR1 and CDR2 are SGHVS and FQNEAQ. The CDR3 has 16 amino acids. The CDR3 DNA reads as TGTGCCAGCAGCTTATTTGCCGGGACAGGGATCAATGAGCAGTTCTTC. It yields the protein CASSLFAGTGINEQFF.

This sequence joins TRBV7-9 and TRBJ2-7, with 7 positions matching TRBD1. J lost 0 bases, V lost 4 bases, and 9 bases had no gene match. Germline CDR1 is SEHNR and CDR2 is FQNEAQ (reference sequence). The CDR3 sequence is 16 residues long. Here the CDR3 reads CASSSPPWDSSYEQYF. In DNA form, the CDR3 reads TGTGCCAGCAGCTCACCCCCGTGGGACAGCTCCTACGAGCAGTACTTC.

This clone has only one observation. The genes are TRBV4-2 and TRBJ1-2; D is unresolved. The ends were cut back, 0 bases at V and 8 bases at J, with 25 bases in the middle. CDR1 and CDR2 (germline): LGHNA, YNFKEQ. The CDR3 extends over 18 amino acids. The DNA of the CDR3 is TGTGCCAGCAGCCAAGAAGTTCGGCCCGGGTCCGGGGTCGGCGGCTACACCTTC. Protein sequence: CASSQEVRPGSGVGGYTF.

The chain is built from TRBV27 and TRBJ2-2, with D possibly matching TRBD2 (6 bases). The CDR3 sequence is 13 residues long. Germline CDR1 is MNHEY and CDR2 is SMNVEV (reference sequence). V was shortened by 6 bases and J by 10 bases, with 15 bases between the two germline ends. For the CDR3, the DNA is TGTGCCAGCAGGCGGACTACATCATTGGAGCTGTTTTTT. Translating it yields CASRRTTSLELFF.

The CDR3 region is CATTGQGPTEAFF. The CDR3 DNA reads TGTGCCACCACGGGACAGGGCCCCACTGAAGCTTTCTTT. The rearrangement joins TRBV6-5 to TRBJ1-1; 9 bases are shared with TRBD1. Per the germline V gene, CDR1 is MNHEY and CDR2 is SVGAGI. The CDR3 has 13 amino acids. Unmatched junction bases numbered 7, after V lost 10 bases and J lost 4 bases.

The rearrangement joins TRBV6-1 to TRBJ1-3, with a tentative D call TRBD1 (5 bases). V gave up 1 base and J gave up 1 base, with 14 bases separating them. Per germline, CDR1 MNHNS and CDR2 SASEGT. This CDR3 spans 17 amino acids. DNA of the CDR3: TGTGCCAGCAGTGAAGGACTAGGACAAAATTCTGGAAACACCATATATTTT. Its protein is CASSEGLGQNSGNTIYF.

The V call is TRBV9, the J call TRBJ1-2; D may be TRBD1 (6 bases). CDR3 length: 11 amino acids. The V end was cut by 3 bases, the J end by 8 bases, with 8 bases between. Germline lookup yields CDR1 SGDLS and CDR2 YYNGEE. CDR3 in amino acids: CASSGTGGYTF. CDR3 nucleotide sequence: TGTGCCAGCAGCGGTACAGGGGGCTACACCTTC.

The V call is TRBV6-5, the J call TRBJ1-2, with no clear D. Germline CDR1 reads MNHEY; CDR2 reads SVGAGI. The CDR3 extends over 14 amino acids. V lost 5 bases to trimming and J lost 6 bases, with 16 bases between them. The CDR3 DNA sequence: TGTGCCAGCAGTCGGAGGGTGGTGGGGAATGGCTACACCTTC. Protein product: CASSRRVVGNGYTF.

The chain recombines TRBV15 with TRBJ1-3; D ambiguous. Germline CDR1 and CDR2: LNHNV and YYDKDF (reference sequence). The V and J ends lost 4 bases and 0 bases respectively, with 4 bases between them. The length of the CDR3 is 13 residues. This CDR3 is CATSTGSGNTIYF. DNA for the CDR3: TGTGCCACCAGCACCGGCTCTGGAAACACCATATATTTT.

In this sample, this clone turned up a few times. The rearrangement uses TRBV13 and TRBJ1-5, with D perhaps TRBD1 (5 bases). The CDR3 loop spans 15 amino acids. With 0 bases removed from V and 4 bases from J, the gap between germline ends came to 10 bases. CDR1 is PRHDT, CDR2 FYEKMQ, per germline (reference sequence). CDR3 nucleotide sequence: TGTGCCAGCAGCTTAGGTACAGGATTTAATCAGCCCCAGCATTTT. It specifies CASSLGTGFNQPQHF.

This chain joins TRBV7-2 and TRBJ2-1; TRBD2 matches 10 bases. This CDR3 region has 16 residues. V gave up 3 bases and J gave up 1 base; unmatched junction bases: 3. Germline V gene sequence: CDR1 SGHTA, CDR2 FQGNSA. In DNA, the CDR3 is TGTGCCAGCAGCTTCCCTAGCGGGAGATCCTACAATGAGCAGTTCTTC. Amino acid sequence: CASSFPSGRSYNEQFF.

This rearrangement joins TRBV5-1 to TRBJ2-5; 8 bases align to TRBD1. CDR1 is SGHRS and CDR2 is YFSETQ in the germline V gene. The CDR3 runs 14 residues. Trimming cost V 0 bases and J 5 bases; bases outside gene matches: 3. CDR3 bases: TGCGCCAGCAGCTTGGGGACAGGGTTGGAGACCCAGTACTTC. As protein: CASSLGTGLETQYF.

V and J are TRBV6-5 and TRBJ1-3; no definite D call. The CDR3 contains 14 residues. V lost 2 bases and J 6 bases, leaving 11 bases between the germline ends. Looked up from germline, CDR1 is MNHEY and CDR2 is SVGAGI. The CDR3 here is CASSYTREQNTIYF. The CDR3 DNA follows: TGTGCCAGCAGTTACACGAGGGAACAAAACACCATATATTTT.

The chain links TRBV5-1 to TRBJ1-1, with 9 bases lining up with TRBD1. The junction had 9 bases not matched to a gene; V was cut back by 2 bases and J by 1 base. From germline, CDR1 is SGHRS and CDR2 YFSETQ. This CDR3 is 17 amino acids long. CDR3 region: CASSFSGTGLTNTEAFF. The CDR3 nucleotides read TGCGCCAGCAGCTTTTCCGGGACAGGGTTAACGAACACTGAAGCTTTCTTT.

V and J are TRBV6-1 and TRBJ2-3, with TRBD1 as a possible D gene (6 bases). Germline V gene data show CDR1 as MNHNS and CDR2 as SASEGT. Trimming took 3 bases from V and 1 from J, leaving 14 bases between them. This CDR3 has 16 residues. The CDR3 DNA follows: TGTGCCAGCAGTGATCCGCCGGGACACCGCACAGATACGCAGTATTTT. Amino acid sequence: CASSDPPGHRTDTQYF.